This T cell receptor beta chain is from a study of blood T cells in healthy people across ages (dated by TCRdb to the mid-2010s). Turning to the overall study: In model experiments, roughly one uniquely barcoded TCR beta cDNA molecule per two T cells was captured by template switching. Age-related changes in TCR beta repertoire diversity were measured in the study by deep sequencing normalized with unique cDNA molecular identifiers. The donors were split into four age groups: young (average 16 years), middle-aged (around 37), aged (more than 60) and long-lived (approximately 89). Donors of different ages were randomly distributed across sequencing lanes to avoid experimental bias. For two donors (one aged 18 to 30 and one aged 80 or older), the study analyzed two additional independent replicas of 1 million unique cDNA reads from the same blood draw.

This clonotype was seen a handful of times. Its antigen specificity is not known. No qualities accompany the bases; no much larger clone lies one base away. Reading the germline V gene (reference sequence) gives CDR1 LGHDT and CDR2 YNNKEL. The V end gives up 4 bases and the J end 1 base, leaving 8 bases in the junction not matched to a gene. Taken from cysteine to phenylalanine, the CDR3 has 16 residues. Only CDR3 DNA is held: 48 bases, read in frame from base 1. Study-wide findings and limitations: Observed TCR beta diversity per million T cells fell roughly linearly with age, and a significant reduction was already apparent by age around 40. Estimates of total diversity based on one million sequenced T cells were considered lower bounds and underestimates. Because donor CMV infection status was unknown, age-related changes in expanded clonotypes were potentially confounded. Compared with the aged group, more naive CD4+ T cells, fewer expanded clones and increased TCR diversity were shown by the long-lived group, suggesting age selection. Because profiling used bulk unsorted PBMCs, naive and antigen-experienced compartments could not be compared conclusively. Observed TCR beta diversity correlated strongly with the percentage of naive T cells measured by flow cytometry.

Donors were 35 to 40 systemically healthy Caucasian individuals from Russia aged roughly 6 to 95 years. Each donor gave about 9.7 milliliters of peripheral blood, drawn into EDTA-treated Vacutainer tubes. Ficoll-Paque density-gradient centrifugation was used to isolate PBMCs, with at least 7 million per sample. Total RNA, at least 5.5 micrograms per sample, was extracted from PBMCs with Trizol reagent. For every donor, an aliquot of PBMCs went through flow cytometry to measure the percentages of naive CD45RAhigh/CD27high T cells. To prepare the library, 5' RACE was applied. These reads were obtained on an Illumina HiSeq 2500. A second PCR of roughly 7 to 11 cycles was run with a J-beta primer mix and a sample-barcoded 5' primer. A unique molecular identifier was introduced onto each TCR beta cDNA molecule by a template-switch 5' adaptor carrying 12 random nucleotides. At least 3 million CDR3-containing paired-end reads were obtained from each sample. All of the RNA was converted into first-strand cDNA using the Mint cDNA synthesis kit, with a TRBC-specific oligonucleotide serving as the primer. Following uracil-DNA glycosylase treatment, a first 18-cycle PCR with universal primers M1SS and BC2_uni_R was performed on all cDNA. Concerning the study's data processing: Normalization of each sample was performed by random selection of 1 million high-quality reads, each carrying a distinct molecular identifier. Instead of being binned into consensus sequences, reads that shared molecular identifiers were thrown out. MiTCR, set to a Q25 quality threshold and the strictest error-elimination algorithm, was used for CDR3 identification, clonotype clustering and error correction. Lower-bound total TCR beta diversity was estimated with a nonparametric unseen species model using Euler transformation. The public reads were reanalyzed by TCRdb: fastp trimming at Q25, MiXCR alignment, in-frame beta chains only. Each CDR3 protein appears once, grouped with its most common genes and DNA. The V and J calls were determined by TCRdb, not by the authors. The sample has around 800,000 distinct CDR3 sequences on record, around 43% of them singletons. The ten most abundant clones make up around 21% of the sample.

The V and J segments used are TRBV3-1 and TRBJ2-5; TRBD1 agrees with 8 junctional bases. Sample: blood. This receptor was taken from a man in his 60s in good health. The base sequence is TGTGCCAGCAGCCCCCGGACAGGGCGGTTCCAAGAGACCCAGTACTTC. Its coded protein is CASSPRTGRFQETQYF.